This TCR beta chain originates from a study of somatic mutations in cytotoxic T cells in rheumatoid arthritis. Of note for this clone: Its antigen is undetermined.

V dropped 4 bases and J dropped 5 bases, with 16 bases sitting between them. Germline CDR1 is LGHNA and CDR2 is YSLEER. CDR3 length: 15 residues. Repertoires were generated with immunoSEQ multiplex PCR, while TCRdb's copy carries only in-frame clones and drops some. The repertoire holds some 15,000 clones, 72% seen once, with about 10% in the top ten. The study's findings and limits: Expanded CD8+ clones had unknown antigen targets.

Sequenced material: CD8+ T cells sorted from blood. V usage is TRBV4-3 and J usage is TRBJ2-3, with a possible D match to TRBD2 (8 bases). This receptor was obtained from an adult with rheumatoid arthritis. The DNA of the CDR3 is TGCGCCAGCAGCCCAGGGGGACTAGGGAAAGATACGCAGTATTTT. This encodes CASSPGGLGKDTQYF.